This T cell receptor beta chain came from a study of T-cell memory formation after mild COVID-19. Study conclusions and caveats: Contracting CD4+ clones were located mainly in CM and EM, and CD8+ clones in EMRA.

In its sample, this clonotype was seen a few times. Its antigen is undetermined. Per the germline V gene, CDR1 is SEHNR and CDR2 is FQNEAQ (reference sequence). The CDR3 is made up of 16 amino acids. The V end was cut by 5 bases, the J end by 8 bases, with 21 bases between. In TCRdb, the 5' RACE reads were re-called with MiXCR into one record per CDR3 protein. This table holds hundreds of thousands of distinct CDR3 sequences, roughly a fifth found once. V is TRBV7-9 and J is TRBJ1-4; the D gene is possibly TRBD1 (5 bases). The material sequenced was PBMCs or a T cell subset sorted from them (not recorded which). The receptor comes from an adult woman who had mild COVID-19 (a few samples of this study predate the infection). Cell type and time point are not known. The CDR3 sequence: CASSPSGGVREEKLFF. CDR3 coding DNA: TGTGCCAGCAGCCCGAGCGGGGGGGTTAGGGAAGAAAAACTGTTTTTT.